Listed here are 10 T cell receptor beta chains from one sample, sequenced in a study of identical twins. TCRdb re-called the 5' RACE reads with MiXCR, one entry per CDR3 protein. The table records some 590,000 distinct CDR3 sequences, roughly 9.5% of them present only once. Separately, the same data were catalogued under a study of yellow fever vaccine responses in identical twins.

Material: PBMCs. Receptors were obtained from a woman between 18 and 30 years old in good health.

The chain employs TRBV20-1 and TRBJ2-2; tentatively, D is TRBD1 (6 bases). The CDR3 runs 15 residues. CDR1 is DFQATT, CDR2 SNEGSKA, per germline (reference sequence). V lost 0 bases to trimming and J lost 4 bases, with 12 bases between them. CDR3 sequence (DNA): TGCAGTGCTAGAGAACAGGGTATTCTCACCGGGGAGCTGTTTTTT. It yields the protein CSAREQGILTGELFF.

The table lists this clonotype with a few counts. The chain uses TRBV10-3 and TRBJ1-4; 9 bases map to TRBD1. The ends lost 6 bases at V and 4 bases at J; junction bases unmatched: 3. CDR3 length: 14 amino acids. CDR1 is ENHRY and CDR2 is SYGVKD in the germline V gene. The CDR3 nucleotides are TGTGCCATCAGAGGGACAGGGAGTAATGAAAAACTGTTTTTT. This translates into CAIRGTGSNEKLFF.

This clonotype was found many times. The chain recombines TRBV29-1 with TRBJ2-1; TRBD1 matches at 7 bases. The junction had 2 bases not matched to a gene; V was cut back by 4 bases and J by 5 bases. Germline CDR1 SQVTM, CDR2 ANQGSEA. The CDR3 extends over 12 amino acids. CDR3 bases: TGCAGCGTTGGACAGGGCAACAATGAGCAGTTCTTC. Translated, it gives CSVGQGNNEQFF.

The rearrangement joins TRBV29-1 to TRBJ2-7; maybe TRBD2 (7 bases). CDR1 SQVTM and CDR2 ANQGSEA come from the germline V gene. This CDR3 has 15 residues. The V end lost 4 bases, the J end lost 1 base, and 17 bases lay between the germline ends. The CDR3 is CSVVGRGTLSYEQYF. The CDR3, as DNA: TGCAGCGTTGTGGGGAGGGGGACCTTGTCCTACGAGCAGTACTTC.

This clonotype occurred many times. The genes are TRBV29-1 and TRBJ2-2; D is ambiguous. CDR3 length: 13 residues. Trimming left V 4 bases short and J 0 bases short, with 6 bases between. Germline assignment: CDR1 SQVTM and CDR2 ANQGSEA. The CDR3 loop is CSVVPPNTGELFF. The DNA for the CDR3 is TGCAGCGTTGTACCCCCGAACACCGGGGAGCTGTTTTTT.

The rearrangement joins TRBV12-3 or TRBV12-4 to TRBJ2-1; 11 nucleotides line up with TRBD2. CDR3 length: 18 residues. V lost 11 bases and J lost 8; bases outside the gene matches: 23. The CDR3: CAFSLSPSWGLAAHEQFF. CDR3 sequence (DNA): TGTGCCTTCAGTTTAAGCCCTTCGTGGGGACTAGCGGCACATGAGCAGTTCTTC.

The chain has TRBV20-1 and TRBJ2-7, with 9 nucleotides matching TRBD2. The J segment lost 1 base and the V segment lost 4 bases, leaving 5 bases of the junction unmatched. Germline-derived CDR1 and CDR2 are DFQATT and SNEGSKA (reference sequence). This CDR3 region has 14 residues. CDR3 in amino acids: CSATAGGPSYEQYF. The CDR3 region has the DNA TGCAGTGCTACCGCGGGGGGGCCGTCCTACGAGCAGTACTTC.

Many counts were recorded for this clonotype. The chain couples TRBV12-3 or TRBV12-4 to TRBJ1-5; D gene ambiguous. With 1 base removed from V and 1 base from J, the gap between germline ends came to 5 bases. The CDR3 is 14 residues long. The CDR3 nucleotides are TGTGCCAGCAGTTTAGGGCCGAGCAATCAGCCCCAGCATTTT. Protein: CASSLGPSNQPQHF.

This clonotype has only a few counts. The chain links TRBV11-1 to TRBJ2-1; tentative D call: TRBD2 (6 bases). Trimming removed 5 bases from V and 4 bases from J, with 15 bases in between. The V gene's germline CDR1 is SGHAT and CDR2 FQDESV (reference sequence). This CDR3 region has 15 residues. The CDR3 coding sequence is TGTGCCAGCAGCGTTACATGGGGGGATTACAATGAGCAGTTCTTC. Its protein is CASSVTWGDYNEQFF.

The rearrangement uses TRBV29-1 and TRBJ2-7; D may be TRBD2 (6 bases). Germline CDR1 and CDR2: SQVTM and ANQGSEA. Trimming removed 4 bases at V and 0 bases at J, with 10 bases between. CDR3 length equals 13 residues. In DNA form, the CDR3 reads TGCAGCGTTGGAGCGGGTACCTCCTACGAGCAGTACTTC. Translating it yields CSVGAGTSYEQYF.